This TCR beta chain was identified in a study of blood T cell repertoires in COVID-19. Study-level background: Acute and convalescent COVID-19 specimens originated in the United States, Italy and Spain. PBMCs, B-cell-depleted T cells, or T cells provided the cDNA or gDNA that made up the material.

In the original analysis: Using reference gene primer amplification, nucleated cell counts were estimated. Assay used: immunoSEQ multiplex PCR; TCRdb lists only in-frame clones, some missing. The V and J calls and the clone size are those of that table, but D and trimming were determined from the DNA. The profile covers 130,000 to 150,000 clones, with about three quarters appearing a single time and approximately 2% taken by the ten largest. Sequencing was performed on peripheral blood. The receptor comes from a woman aged 55 to 70 with acute or convalescent COVID-19.

Here the CDR3 DNA reads TGTGCCAGCAGTTTATTGGCGGGAGCCTACGAGCAGTACTTC. It codes for CASSLLAGAYEQYF. The chain employs TRBV7-8 and TRBJ2-7; 7 bases line up with TRBD2. Germline lookup yields CDR1 SGHVS and CDR2 FQNEAQ. The CDR3 loop spans 14 amino acids. Germline trimming cut 6 bases from V and 2 bases from J; bases unmatched to any gene: 7.